This TCR beta chain is drawn from a study of blood T cell repertoires in COVID-19. Whole-study context: There were acute and convalescent COVID-19 samples, and they came from the United States, Italy and Spain.

As processed by the authors: Estimation of nucleated cell counts relied on the amplification of reference gene primers. Profiled with immunoSEQ multiplex PCR; TCRdb holds only in-frame clones, not every one. The DNA gave D and trimming, while V, J and clone size come from that table. The data contain hundreds of thousands of clones, roughly nine tenths of them singletons. The Seattle site enrolled patients during active infection and followed them longitudinally. The receptor's source is a woman aged 30 to 39 with COVID-19, enrolled during active disease. Material for sequencing was peripheral blood.

The CDR3 DNA follows: TGCACCAGCAGCCCTCCGGAGGGGGGGGCCGACTCCTACAATGAGCAGTTCTTC. It encodes CTSSPPEGGADSYNEQFF. The genes are TRBV1 and TRBJ2-1; the table's D call, TRBD2, was not checked against the DNA. TRBV1 is tagged as a pseudogene. The CDR3 totals 18 residues.